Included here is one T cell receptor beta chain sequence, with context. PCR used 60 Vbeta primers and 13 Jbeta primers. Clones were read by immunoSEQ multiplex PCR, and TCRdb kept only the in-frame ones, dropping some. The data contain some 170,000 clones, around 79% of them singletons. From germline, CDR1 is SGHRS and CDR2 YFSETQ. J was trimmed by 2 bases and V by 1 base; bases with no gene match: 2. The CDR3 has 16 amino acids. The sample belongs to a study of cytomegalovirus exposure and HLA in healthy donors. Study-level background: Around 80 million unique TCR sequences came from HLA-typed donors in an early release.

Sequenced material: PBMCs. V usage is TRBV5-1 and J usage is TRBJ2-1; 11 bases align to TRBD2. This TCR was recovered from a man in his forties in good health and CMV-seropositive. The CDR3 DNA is TGCGCCAGCAGCTTGAAGGGACTAGCGGCCTACAATGAGCAGTTCTTC. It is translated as CASSLKGLAAYNEQFF.